This is a list of T cell receptor beta chains from one sample in a study of T cell changes during pregnancy in multiple sclerosis. Profiled with immunoSEQ multiplex PCR; TCRdb holds only in-frame clones, not every one. The sample contains around 61,000 clones, approximately 90% of which appear only once. Input material: peripheral blood from another person, used as feeder cells. The receptors were gathered from a human donor whose cells served as feeder cells for cultures in a pregnancy study. The CDR3 runs from the conserved cysteine through the conserved F or W. A D gene is named only where the DNA matches it firmly. Where a row states a size, it is once, few, many or the class of an expanded clone; other rows omit it.

CDR3: CASSFSGPLGTFF
DNA: TGTGCCAGCAGCTTTTCCGGTCCTCTTGGAACTTTCTTT
V: TRBV7-9
D: -
size: -
J: TRBJ1-1

CDR3: CASSLGGGAWNEQFF
DNA: TGTGCCAGCAGCTTGGGAGGGGGGGCCTGGAATGAGCAGTTCTTC
V: TRBV5-4
D: -
size: -
J: TRBJ2-1

CDR3: CASSVEWGAGDTQYF
DNA: TGTGCCAGCAGCGTAGAGTGGGGGGCCGGAGATACGCAGTATTTT
V: TRBV9
D: -
size: once
J: TRBJ2-3

CDR3: CAIRPGQGWIAEAFF
DNA: TGTGCCATCAGGCCCGGACAGGGGTGGATCGCTGAAGCTTTCTTT
V: TRBV10-3
D: TRBD1
size: -
J: TRBJ1-1

CDR3: CASSLGVNQPQHF
DNA: TGTGCCAGCAGCCTGGGGGTTAATCAGCCCCAGCATTTT
V: TRBV5-4
D: -
size: -
J: TRBJ1-5

CDR3: CASSGRFGGEQYF
DNA: TGTGCCAGTAGTGGTAGATTCGGGGGCGAGCAGTACTTC
V: TRBV19
D: -
size: -
J: TRBJ2-7

CDR3: CASSQDGWGYQPQHF
DNA: TGCGCCAGCAGCCAAGATGGTTGGGGATATCAGCCCCAGCATTTT
V: TRBV4-3
D: -
size: -
J: TRBJ1-5

CDR3: CATSRDPGSVYIQYF
DNA: TGTGCCACCAGCAGAGATCCCGGGAGTGTTTACATTCAGTACTTC
V: TRBV15
D: -
size: -
J: TRBJ2-4

CDR3: CSAGTGRAGELFF
DNA: TGCAGCGCCGGGACAGGGAGGGCCGGGGAGCTGTTTTTT
V: TRBV29-1
D: TRBD1
size: -
J: TRBJ2-2

CDR3: CASRDRATDTQYF
DNA: TGTGCCAGCCGGGACAGGGCCACAGATACGCAGTATTTT
V: TRBV19
D: TRBD1
size: -
J: TRBJ2-3

CDR3: CASSPDPDRVGEQYF
DNA: TGTGCCAGCAGTCCAGACCCCGACAGGGTGGGCGAGCAGTACTTC
V: TRBV27
D: TRBD1
size: -
J: TRBJ2-7

CDR3: CASSLRRAYEQYF
DNA: TGTGCCAGCAGCTTAAGGAGGGCTTACGAGCAGTACTTC
V: TRBV7-2
D: -
size: -
J: TRBJ2-7

CDR3: CASSENNQETQYF
DNA: TGCGCCAGCAGTGAGAATAACCAAGAGACCCAGTACTTC
V: TRBV10-1
D: -
size: -
J: TRBJ2-5

CDR3: CASSGYGRSYEQYF
DNA: TGTGCCAGCAGTGGGTATGGGAGATCCTACGAGCAGTACTTC
V: TRBV6-1
D: -
size: -
J: TRBJ2-7

CDR3: CASSLNPGPPRYEQYF
DNA: TGTGCCAGCAGCTTAAATCCAGGGCCCCCCCGCTACGAGCAGTACTTC
V: TRBV11-1
D: -
size: -
J: TRBJ2-7

CDR3: CASSSRGATNEKLFF
DNA: TGTGCCAGCAGTTCCAGGGGTGCAACTAATGAAAAACTGTTTTTT
V: TRBV28
D: -
size: -
J: TRBJ1-4

CDR3: CSVWDRETTQYF
DNA: TGCAGCGTTTGGGACAGGGAGACGACCCAGTACTTC
V: TRBV29-1
D: TRBD1
size: -
J: TRBJ2-5

CDR3: CAWSDSPTRGGYTF
DNA: TGTGCCTGGAGTGATTCTCCGACCAGGGGAGGCTACACCTTC
V: TRBV30
D: -
size: -
J: TRBJ1-2

CDR3: CASSLLQTNTEAFF
DNA: TGTGCCAGCAGTTTATTACAGACGAACACTGAAGCTTTCTTT
V: TRBV28
D: -
size: -
J: TRBJ1-1

CDR3: CASSLPLGAGIMEPSYNEQFF
DNA: TGTGCCAGCAGTTTACCTCTGGGTGCAGGGATAATGGAGCCCTCCTACAATGAGCAGTTCTTC
V: TRBV28
D: -
size: -
J: TRBJ2-1

CDR3: CASSVGWTGGTDTQYF
DNA: TGTGCCAGCAGCGTAGGGTGGACAGGGGGCACAGATACGCAGTATTTT
V: TRBV9
D: TRBD1
size: -
J: TRBJ2-3

CDR3: CASSFSRDRGTDTQYF
DNA: TGTGCCAGCAGTTTCTCCCGGGACAGGGGGACAGATACGCAGTATTTT
V: TRBV27
D: TRBD1
size: few
J: TRBJ2-3

CDR3: CASQVGTGNTEAFF
DNA: TGTGCCAGCCAGGTCGGGACAGGGAACACTGAAGCTTTCTTT
V: TRBV7-6
D: TRBD1
size: -
J: TRBJ1-1

CDR3: CSVTVTLLTEAFF
DNA: TGCAGCGTTACAGTGACCCTTCTCACTGAAGCTTTCTTT
V: TRBV29-1
D: -
size: -
J: TRBJ1-1

CDR3: CASSPPGTAVNYGYTF
DNA: TGTGCCAGCTCACCCCCGGGGACAGCGGTTAACTATGGCTACACCTTC
V: TRBV18
D: TRBD1
size: -
J: TRBJ1-2

CDR3: CASSHSLISGTAKNIQYF
DNA: TGTGCCAGCAGCCATTCACTGATTAGCGGGACGGCCAAAAACATTCAGTACTTC
V: TRBV4-2
D: TRBD2
size: -
J: TRBJ2-4

CDR3: CASSNSGRAGETQYF
DNA: TGTGCCAGCAGCAATAGCGGGAGGGCCGGTGAGACCCAGTACTTC
V: TRBV7-3
D: TRBD2
size: -
J: TRBJ2-5

CDR3: CAWIPRPWADSPLHF
DNA: TGTGCCTGGATCCCGCGGCCCTGGGCGGATTCACCCCTCCACTTT
V: TRBV30
D: -
size: -
J: TRBJ1-6

CDR3: CASSPPGQGEETQYF
DNA: TGTGCCAGCTCACCACCGGGACAGGGCGAAGAGACCCAGTACTTC
V: TRBV18
D: TRBD1
size: -
J: TRBJ2-5

CDR3: CASSLGDRGRREKLFF
DNA: TGTGCCAGCAGCTTAGGGGACAGGGGGCGTCGGGAAAAACTGTTTTTT
V: TRBV7-9
D: TRBD1
size: -
J: TRBJ1-4

CDR3: CASREQVNTEAFF
DNA: TGCGCCAGCAGAGAACAGGTTAACACTGAAGCTTTCTTT
V: TRBV5-1
D: -
size: -
J: TRBJ1-1

CDR3: CASSSPGGRLFEQYF
DNA: TGTGCCAGCAGTTCCCCTGGAGGGCGGCTATTCGAGCAGTACTTC
V: TRBV28
D: -
size: -
J: TRBJ2-7

CDR3: CASSLQGGNTIYF
DNA: TGTGCCAGCAGCTTACAAGGTGGAAACACCATATATTTT
V: TRBV7-3
D: -
size: -
J: TRBJ1-3

CDR3: CASRRGVAGNTIYF
DNA: TGTGCCAGCAGACGAGGGGTGGCTGGAAACACCATATATTTT
V: TRBV6-5
D: -
size: once
J: TRBJ1-3

CDR3: CASSLSTTANIAGELFF
DNA: TGTGCCAGCAGCTTGAGTACTACGGCGAATATTGCCGGGGAGCTGTTTTTT
V: TRBV7-3
D: -
size: -
J: TRBJ2-2

CDR3: CASSSSLGRYNEQFF
DNA: TGTGCCAGCAGCTCCTCCCTCGGGCGCTACAATGAGCAGTTCTTC
V: TRBV7-3
D: -
size: -
J: TRBJ2-1